This T cell receptor beta chain was identified during a study of cytomegalovirus exposure and HLA in healthy donors. General study points: Being productive about 87% or about 30% of the time was typical of most TCR beta V segments in an earlier analysis. Both high specificity and high sensitivity reportedly marked the classifier's diagnosis of cytomegalovirus status.

As to this clone: Antigen specificity is unknown.

The PCR was carried out with 60 Vbeta primers and 13 Jbeta primers. The method was immunoSEQ multiplex PCR; TCRdb's version includes in-frame clones alone and lacks a portion of them. The sample records over 95,000 clones, around 66% being singletons. The CDR3 has 15 residues. The germline V and J ends were trimmed by 3 bases and 4 bases, with 13 bases remaining between them. CDR1 and CDR2 from the germline V gene are SGHRS and YFSETQ. The source material was PBMCs. The chain carries TRBV5-1 and TRBJ2-2, with D possibly TRBD1 on 5 matching bases. This TCR was sampled from a man aged 18 to 29 in good health and CMV-seropositive. CDR3 in amino acids: CASSYWQGSTGELFF. CDR3 coding DNA: TGCGCCAGCAGCTACTGGCAGGGCTCCACCGGGGAGCTGTTTTTT.